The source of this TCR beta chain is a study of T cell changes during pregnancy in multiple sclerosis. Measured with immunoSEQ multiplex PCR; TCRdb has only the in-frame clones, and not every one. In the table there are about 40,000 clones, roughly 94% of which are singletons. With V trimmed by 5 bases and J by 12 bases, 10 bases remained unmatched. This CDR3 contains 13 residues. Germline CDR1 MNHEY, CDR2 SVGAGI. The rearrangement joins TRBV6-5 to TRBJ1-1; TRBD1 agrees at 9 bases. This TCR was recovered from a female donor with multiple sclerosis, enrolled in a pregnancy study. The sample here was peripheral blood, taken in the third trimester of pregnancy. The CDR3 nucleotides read TGTGCCAGCAGTGAAACAGGGGGCCAGAGAACTTTCTTT. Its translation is CASSETGGQRTFF.